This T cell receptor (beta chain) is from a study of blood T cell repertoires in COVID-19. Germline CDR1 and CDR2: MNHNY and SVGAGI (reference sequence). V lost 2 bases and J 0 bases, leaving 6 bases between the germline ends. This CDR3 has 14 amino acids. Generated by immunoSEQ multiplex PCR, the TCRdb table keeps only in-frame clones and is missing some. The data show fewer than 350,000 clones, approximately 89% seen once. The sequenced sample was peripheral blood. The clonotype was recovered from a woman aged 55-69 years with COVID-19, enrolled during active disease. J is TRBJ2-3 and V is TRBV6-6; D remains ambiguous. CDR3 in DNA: TGTGCCAGCAGTTACACGGGTAGCACAGATACGCAGTATTTT. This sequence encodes CASSYTGSTDTQYF.